The 20 T cell receptor beta chains given below trace back to one sample, sequenced in a study of blood T cell repertoires in COVID-19. TCRdb keeps only in-frame clones here, not all; method: immunoSEQ multiplex PCR. The sample yields roughly 99,000 clones, about 93% seen once. Material for sequencing was peripheral blood. The source is a woman in her 30s with acute or convalescent COVID-19.

The chain carries TRBV11-2 and TRBJ1-1, with 9 bases lining up with TRBD1. This CDR3 spans 14 amino acids. Germline trimming cut 3 bases from V and 4 bases from J; bases unmatched to any gene: 3. CDR1 is SGHAT and CDR2 is FQNNGV in the germline V gene. The CDR3 nucleotides are TGTGCCAGCAGCTTCACAGGGGGCGTCACTGAAGCTTTCTTT. Translation gives CASSFTGGVTEAFF.

This chain links TRBV23-1 with TRBJ2-7, with no clear D. TRBV23-1 is flagged as an ORF with uncertain function. The CDR3 has 15 amino acids. V gave up 2 bases and J gave up 3 bases, with 14 bases separating them. The CDR3 protein is CASSQSAQVSYEQYF. The DNA for the CDR3 is TGCGCCAGCAGTCAAAGTGCGCAGGTCAGCTACGAGCAGTACTTC.

The J gene is TRBJ1-4, the V gene TRBV7-9, with D possibly being TRBD1 (6 bases). Germline V gives CDR1 SEHNR, CDR2 FQNEAQ (reference sequence). Trimming left V 5 bases short and J 5 bases short, with 12 bases between. The CDR3 covers 14 residues. The chain's CDR3 is CASSLQGLNEKLFF. The DNA for the CDR3 is TGTGCCAGCAGCCTACAGGGTTTAAATGAAAAACTGTTTTTT.

This rearrangement joins TRBV27 to TRBJ1-4, with a weak D call TRBD1 (5 bases). This CDR3 spans 15 amino acids. Trimming took 3 bases from V and 5 from J, leaving 13 bases between them. Germline CDR1 is MNHEY and CDR2 is SMNVEV (reference sequence). The CDR3: CASSFYRSENEKLFF. DNA of the CDR3: TGTGCCAGCAGTTTCTACAGGAGTGAAAATGAAAAACTGTTTTTT.

The V and J genes are TRBV5-4 and TRBJ2-2; D is ambiguous. Deletions cut 4 bases from V and 4 bases from J, with 5 bases between. CDR3 length: 12 amino acids. CDR1 is SGHNT and CDR2 is YYREEE in the germline V gene (reference sequence). CDR3 protein: CASSDSTGELFF. CDR3 coding DNA: TGTGCCAGCAGCGATAGCACCGGGGAGCTGTTTTTT.

The gene calls are TRBV2 and TRBJ2-7; 7 bases are shared with TRBD1. The length of the CDR3 is 13 residues. V lost 9 bases and J lost 6; bases outside the gene matches: 11. Germline values: CDR1 SNHLY, CDR2 FYNNEI. The CDR3 is CASLGDRVSEQYF. CDR3 DNA sequence: TGTGCCAGTTTAGGCGACAGGGTCTCCGAGCAGTACTTC.

This clone turned up a few times. The chain recombines TRBV5-1 with TRBJ1-4, with D possibly TRBD1 on 6 matching bases. Germline CDR1 and CDR2: SGHRS and YFSETQ. Between the trimmed V and J ends, which lost 1 base and 4 bases, there was a span of 14 bases. This CDR3 is built from 16 residues. DNA of the CDR3: TGCGCCAGCAGCTTGTCTTCGGACAGCATTAATGAAAAACTGTTTTTT. Translating gives CASSLSSDSINEKLFF.

The chain links TRBV2 to TRBJ1-1; no reliable D call. Per germline, CDR1 SNHLY and CDR2 FYNNEI. Trimming took 4 bases from V and 2 from J, leaving 14 bases between them. The CDR3 runs to 15 residues. In DNA form, the CDR3 reads TGTGCCAGCAGTGTCAGTCGTCAGATAAACACTGAAGCTTTCTTT. Translated, it gives CASSVSRQINTEAFF.

The V and J genes are TRBV4-1 and TRBJ2-5; 8 nucleotides line up with TRBD1. The CDR3 runs 15 residues. V dropped 0 bases and J dropped 5; count of bases not matched to a gene: 5. Germline V gives CDR1 MGHRA, CDR2 YSYEKL. CDR3 in amino acids: CASSQEDRDWETQYF. The CDR3 DNA reads TGCGCCAGCAGCCAAGAGGACAGGGATTGGGAGACCCAGTACTTC.

V usage is TRBV11-2 and J usage is TRBJ2-1, with TRBD2 identical over 14 bases. Germline assignment: CDR1 SGHAT and CDR2 FQNNGV. After removal of 1 base from V and 10 bases from J, the junction contained 6 bases not matched to a gene. The CDR3 consists of 16 residues. The CDR3 coding sequence is TGTGCCAGCAGCTTAGGACTAGCGGGAGGGCCGCGGGAGCAGTTCTTC. Translated, it gives CASSLGLAGGPREQFF.

V usage is TRBV5-1 and J usage is TRBJ2-3; 13 bases are shared with TRBD2. CDR3 length equals 16 residues. Germline CDR1 reads SGHRS; CDR2 reads YFSETQ. With V trimmed by 3 bases and J by 3 bases, 4 bases remained unmatched. As DNA, the CDR3 is TGCGCCAGCAGCTCAGGACTAGCGGGAGAGACAGATACGCAGTATTTT. Its protein is CASSSGLAGETDTQYF. Full variable domain (outside the CDR3, taken from reference TRBV5-1 and TRBJ2-3): KAGVTQTPRYLIKTRGQQVTLSCSPISGHRSVSWYQQTPGQGLQFLFEYFSETQRNKGNFPGRFSGRQFSNSRSEMNVSTLELGDSALYLCASSSGLAGETDTQYFGPGTRLTVL.

A word on this clone: The same CDR3 arises from other DNA sequences in this sample as well. The chain carries TRBV19 and TRBJ1-1; TRBD1 might be the D (5 bases). Germline CDR1 reads LNHDA; CDR2 reads SQIVND (reference sequence). Trimming left V 3 bases short and J 1 base short, with 6 bases between. The CDR3 contains 13 residues. Written as DNA, the CDR3 is TGTGCCAGTAGTATCGGACAGAACACTGAAGCTTTCTTT. It is translated as CASSIGQNTEAFF.

The chain is built from TRBV3-1 (or the pseudogene TRBV3-2) and TRBJ1-1, with TRBD1 matching 9 bases. Looked up from germline, CDR1 is LGHDT and CDR2 is YNNKEL (reference sequence). The length of the CDR3 is 16 residues. Unmatched junction bases numbered 12, after V lost 4 bases and J lost 6 bases. CDR3 loop: CASSRGQGFRLAEAFF. In DNA, the CDR3 is TGTGCCAGCAGCCGTGGACAGGGGTTCAGGCTAGCTGAAGCTTTCTTT.

The V call is TRBV4-3, the J call TRBJ2-1, with 13 bases matching TRBD2. CDR1 LGHNA and CDR2 YSLEER come from the germline V gene. After removal of 0 bases from V and 8 bases from J, the junction contained 10 bases not matched to a gene. The CDR3 is made up of 18 amino acids. The CDR3 bases are TGCGCCAGCAGCCAAGATAGGACTAGCGGGAGTGCGAGTCATGAGCAGTTCTTC. This translates into CASSQDRTSGSASHEQFF.

In nucleotides, the CDR3 is TGTGCCAGCCGTTTCCCTGCGGGGACGGGGACCCAGTACTTC. It is translated as CASRFPAGTGTQYF. The V and J genes are TRBV11-2 and TRBJ2-5; possible D gene TRBD2, 6 bases. Trimming removed 8 bases at V and 7 bases at J, with 20 bases between. The CDR3 has 14 amino acids. CDR1 SGHAT and CDR2 FQNNGV come from the germline V gene.

J is TRBJ1-2 and V is TRBV21-1. TRBV21-1 is flagged as a pseudogene. This CDR3 is built from 14 residues. The CDR3 DNA sequence: TGTGCCAGCAGCAAAGGGCGGGCAGACTATGGCTACACCTTC. Translation: CASSKGRADYGYTF.

The rearrangement joins TRBV27 to TRBJ2-7; D gene unclear. CDR3 length: 13 amino acids. Germline CDR1 MNHEY, CDR2 SMNVEV (reference sequence). The ends were cut back, 3 bases at V and 2 bases at J, with 8 bases in the middle. The DNA of the CDR3 is TGTGCCAGCAGTTTCAGTCGGGCCTACGAGCAGTACTTC. It codes for CASSFSRAYEQYF.

The rearrangement uses TRBV7-2 and TRBJ2-7; weak D call: TRBD2 (5 bases). The CDR3 contains 13 residues. V lost 5 bases, J lost 6 bases, and 14 bases lay in between. The germline V gene has CDR1 SGHTA and CDR2 FQGNSA. The CDR3 region has the DNA TGTGCCAGCAGCCCCCCAGCGGCCGTCGAGCAGTACTTC. This codes for CASSPPAAVEQYF.

This clone was seen once. This sequence joins TRBV18 and TRBJ1-1; a possible D gene is TRBD1 (6 bases). Germline values: CDR1 KGHSH, CDR2 LQKENI. V lost 2 bases to trimming and J lost 0 bases, with 16 bases between them. The CDR3 has 17 residues. The CDR3 sequence: CASSPKGVIAMNTEAFF. CDR3 in DNA: TGTGCCAGCTCACCAAAGGGGGTAATAGCCATGAACACTGAAGCTTTCTTT.

The chain couples TRBV7-2 to TRBJ1-5; no firm D call. Germline V gene lookup returns CDR1 SGHTA and CDR2 FQGNSA. The V end lost 1 base, the J end lost 2 bases, and 9 bases lay between the germline ends. The CDR3 spans 15 residues. The CDR3 loop reads CASSLGWSGNQPQHF. DNA of the CDR3: TGTGCCAGCAGCTTAGGTTGGTCAGGCAATCAGCCCCAGCATTTT.